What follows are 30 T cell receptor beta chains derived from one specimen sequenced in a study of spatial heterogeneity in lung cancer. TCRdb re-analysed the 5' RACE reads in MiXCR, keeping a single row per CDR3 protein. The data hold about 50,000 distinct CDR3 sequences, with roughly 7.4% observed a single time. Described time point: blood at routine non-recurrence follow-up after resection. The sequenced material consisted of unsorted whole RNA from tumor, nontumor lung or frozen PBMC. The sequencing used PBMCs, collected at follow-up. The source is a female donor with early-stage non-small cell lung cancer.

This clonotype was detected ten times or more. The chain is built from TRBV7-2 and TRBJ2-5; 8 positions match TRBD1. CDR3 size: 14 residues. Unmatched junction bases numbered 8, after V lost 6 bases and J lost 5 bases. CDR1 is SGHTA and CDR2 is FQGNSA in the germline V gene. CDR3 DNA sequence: TGTGCCAGCAGTTTCGGACAGGGCCAGGAGACCCAGTACTTC. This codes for CASSFGQGQETQYF.

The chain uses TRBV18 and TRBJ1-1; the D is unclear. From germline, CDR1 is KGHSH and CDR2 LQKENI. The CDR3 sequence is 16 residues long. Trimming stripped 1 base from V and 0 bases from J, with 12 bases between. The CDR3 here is CASSPLQQDMNTEAFF. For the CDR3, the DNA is TGTGCCAGCTCACCACTTCAGCAGGATATGAACACTGAAGCTTTCTTT.

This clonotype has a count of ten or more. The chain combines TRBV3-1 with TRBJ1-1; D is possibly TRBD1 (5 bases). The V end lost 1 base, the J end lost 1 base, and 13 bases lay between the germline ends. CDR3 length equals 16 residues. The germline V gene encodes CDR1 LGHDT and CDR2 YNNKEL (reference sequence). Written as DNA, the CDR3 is TGTGCCAGCAGCCAAGTGTCAGGGCGGCGGAACACTGAAGCTTTCTTT. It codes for CASSQVSGRRNTEAFF.

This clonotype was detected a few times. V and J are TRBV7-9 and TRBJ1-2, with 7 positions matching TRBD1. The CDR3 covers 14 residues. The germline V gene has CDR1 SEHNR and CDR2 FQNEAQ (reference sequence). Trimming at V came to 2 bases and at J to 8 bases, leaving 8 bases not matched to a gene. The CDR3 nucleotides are TGTGCCAGCAGCTTATGGACAGGATCGCTCGGCTACACCTTC. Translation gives CASSLWTGSLGYTF.

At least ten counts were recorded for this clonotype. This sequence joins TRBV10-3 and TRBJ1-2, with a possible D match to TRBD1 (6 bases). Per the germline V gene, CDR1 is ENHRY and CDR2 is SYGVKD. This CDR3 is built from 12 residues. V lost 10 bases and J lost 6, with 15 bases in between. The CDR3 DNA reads TGTGCCACGTCTGCCACAGGGAATGGCTACACCTTC. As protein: CATSATGNGYTF.

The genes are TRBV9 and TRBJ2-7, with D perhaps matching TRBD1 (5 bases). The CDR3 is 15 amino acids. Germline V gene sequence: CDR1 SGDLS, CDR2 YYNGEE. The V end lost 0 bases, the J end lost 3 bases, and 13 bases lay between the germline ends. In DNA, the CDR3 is TGTGCCAGCAGCGTAGTACAGGAAACCCACTACGAGCAGTACTTC. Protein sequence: CASSVVQETHYEQYF.

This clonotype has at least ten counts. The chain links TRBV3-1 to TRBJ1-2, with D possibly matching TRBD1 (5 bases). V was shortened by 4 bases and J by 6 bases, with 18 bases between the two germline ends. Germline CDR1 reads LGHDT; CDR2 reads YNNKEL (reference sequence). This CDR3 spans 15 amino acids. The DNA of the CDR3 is TGTGCCAGCAGCCTGAACCAGGGCAGGGAGAATGGCTACACCTTC. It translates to CASSLNQGRENGYTF.

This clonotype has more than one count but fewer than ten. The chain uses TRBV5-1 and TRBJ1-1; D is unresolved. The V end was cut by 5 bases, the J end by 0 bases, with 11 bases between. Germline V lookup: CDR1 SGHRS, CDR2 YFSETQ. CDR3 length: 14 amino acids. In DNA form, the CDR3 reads TGCGCCAGCAGTTTCGACGGCTTGAACACTGAAGCTTTCTTT. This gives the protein CASSFDGLNTEAFF. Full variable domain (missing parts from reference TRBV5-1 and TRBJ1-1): KAGVTQTPRYLIKTRGQQVTLSCSPISGHRSVSWYQQTPGQGLQFLFEYFSETQRNKGNFPGRFSGRQFSNSRSEMNVSTLELGDSALYLCASSFDGLNTEAFFGQGTRLTVV.

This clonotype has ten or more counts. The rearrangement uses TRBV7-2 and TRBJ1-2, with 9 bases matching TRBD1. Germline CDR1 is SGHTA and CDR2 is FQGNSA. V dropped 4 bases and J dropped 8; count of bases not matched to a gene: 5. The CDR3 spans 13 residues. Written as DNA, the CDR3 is TGTGCCAGCAGCTCCCGGGACAGGGACGGCTACACCTTC. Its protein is CASSSRDRDGYTF.

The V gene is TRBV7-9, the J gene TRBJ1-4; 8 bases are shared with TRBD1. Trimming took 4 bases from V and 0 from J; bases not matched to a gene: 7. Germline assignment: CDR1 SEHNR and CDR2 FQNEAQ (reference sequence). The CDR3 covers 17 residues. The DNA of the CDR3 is TGTGCCAGCAGCTCCGCTGGACAGGGTGCAACTAATGAAAAACTGTTTTTT. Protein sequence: CASSSAGQGATNEKLFF.

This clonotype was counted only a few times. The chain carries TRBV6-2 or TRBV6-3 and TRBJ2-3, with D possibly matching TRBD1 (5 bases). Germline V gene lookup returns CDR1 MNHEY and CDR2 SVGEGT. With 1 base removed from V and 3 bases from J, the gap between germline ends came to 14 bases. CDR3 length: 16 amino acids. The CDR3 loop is CASSYWMGLMTDTQYF. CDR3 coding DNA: TGTGCCAGCAGTTACTGGATGGGGCTGATGACAGATACGCAGTATTTT.

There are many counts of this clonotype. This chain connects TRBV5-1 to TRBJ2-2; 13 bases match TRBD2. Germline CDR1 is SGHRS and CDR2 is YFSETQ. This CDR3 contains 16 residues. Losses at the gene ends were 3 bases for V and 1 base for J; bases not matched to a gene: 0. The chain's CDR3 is CASSWTSGGNTGELFF. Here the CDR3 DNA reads TGCGCCAGCAGCTGGACTAGCGGGGGGAACACCGGGGAGCTGTTTTTT. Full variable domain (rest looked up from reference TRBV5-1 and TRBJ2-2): KAGVTQTPRYLIKTRGQQVTLSCSPISGHRSVSWYQQTPGQGLQFLFEYFSETQRNKGNFPGRFSGRQFSNSRSEMNVSTLELGDSALYLCASSWTSGGNTGELFFGEGSRLTVL.

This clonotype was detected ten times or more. DNA of the CDR3: TGTGCCAGCAGCCACTTGACTAGCGGCACCTACGAGCAGTACTTC. Its translation: CASSHLTSGTYEQYF. J is TRBJ2-7 and V is TRBV28; TRBD2 aligns across 9 bases. The junction had 8 bases not matched to a gene; V was cut back by 6 bases and J by 2 bases. This CDR3 comprises 15 residues. Germline lookup yields CDR1 MDHEN and CDR2 SYDVKM.

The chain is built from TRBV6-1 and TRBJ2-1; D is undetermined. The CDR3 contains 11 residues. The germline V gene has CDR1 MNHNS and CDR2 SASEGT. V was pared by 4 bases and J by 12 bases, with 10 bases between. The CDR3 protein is CASSVPPGQFF. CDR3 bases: TGTGCCAGCAGTGTTCCGCCGGGGCAGTTCTTC.

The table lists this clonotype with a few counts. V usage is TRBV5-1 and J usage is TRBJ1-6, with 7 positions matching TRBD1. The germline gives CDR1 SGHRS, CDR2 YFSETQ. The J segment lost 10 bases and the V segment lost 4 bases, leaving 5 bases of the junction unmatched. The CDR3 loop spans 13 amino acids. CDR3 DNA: TGCGCCAGCAGCCTAACAGGGGAATCACCCCTCCACTTT. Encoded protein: CASSLTGESPLHF.

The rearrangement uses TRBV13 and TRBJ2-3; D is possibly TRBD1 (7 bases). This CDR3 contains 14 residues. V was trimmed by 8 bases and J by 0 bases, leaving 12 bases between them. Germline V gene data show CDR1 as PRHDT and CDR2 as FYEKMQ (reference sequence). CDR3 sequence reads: CASQGGLSTDTQYF. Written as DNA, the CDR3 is TGTGCCAGCCAGGGGGGATTAAGCACAGATACGCAGTATTTT.

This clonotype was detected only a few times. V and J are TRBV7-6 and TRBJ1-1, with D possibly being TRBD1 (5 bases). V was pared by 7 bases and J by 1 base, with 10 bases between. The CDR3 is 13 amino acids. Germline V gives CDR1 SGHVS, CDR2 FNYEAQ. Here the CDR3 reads CASTRRGNTEAFF. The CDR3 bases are TGTGCCAGCACTCGGAGGGGGAACACTGAAGCTTTCTTT.

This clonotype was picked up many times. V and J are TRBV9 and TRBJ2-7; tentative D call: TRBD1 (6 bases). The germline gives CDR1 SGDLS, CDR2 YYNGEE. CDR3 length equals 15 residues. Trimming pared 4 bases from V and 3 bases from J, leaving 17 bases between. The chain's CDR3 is CASSPQPGAFYEQYF. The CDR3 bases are TGTGCCAGCAGCCCTCAACCAGGGGCCTTCTACGAGCAGTACTTC. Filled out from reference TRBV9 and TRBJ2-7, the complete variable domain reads DSGVTQTPKHLITATGQRVTLRCSPRSGDLSVYWYQQSLDQGLQFLIQYYNGEERAKGNILERFSAQQFPDLHSELNLSSLELGDSALYFCASSPQPGAFYEQYFGPGTRLTVT.

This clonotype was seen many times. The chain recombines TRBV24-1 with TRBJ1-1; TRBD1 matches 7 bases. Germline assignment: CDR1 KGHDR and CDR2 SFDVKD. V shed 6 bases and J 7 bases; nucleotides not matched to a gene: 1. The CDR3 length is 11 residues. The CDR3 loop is CATSRQGEAFF. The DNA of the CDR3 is TGTGCCACCAGTCGACAGGGTGAAGCTTTCTTT.

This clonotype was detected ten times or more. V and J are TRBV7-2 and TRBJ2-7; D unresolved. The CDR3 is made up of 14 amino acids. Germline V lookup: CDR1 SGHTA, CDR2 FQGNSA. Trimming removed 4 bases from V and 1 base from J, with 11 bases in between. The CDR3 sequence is CASSSRTVSYEQYF. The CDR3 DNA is TGTGCCAGCAGCTCCCGAACAGTGTCCTACGAGCAGTACTTC.

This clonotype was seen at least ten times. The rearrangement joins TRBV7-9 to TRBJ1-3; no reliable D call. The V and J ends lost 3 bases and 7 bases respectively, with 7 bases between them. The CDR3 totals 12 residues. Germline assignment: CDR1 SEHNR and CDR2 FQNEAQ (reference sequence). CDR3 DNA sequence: TGTGCCAGCAGCTTCAACGGGAACACCATATATTTT. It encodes CASSFNGNTIYF.

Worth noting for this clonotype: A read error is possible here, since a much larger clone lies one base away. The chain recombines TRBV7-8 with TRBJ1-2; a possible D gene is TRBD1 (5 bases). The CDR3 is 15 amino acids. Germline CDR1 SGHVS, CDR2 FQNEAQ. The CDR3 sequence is CASSPGGAAVYAYTF. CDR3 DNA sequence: TGTGCCAGCAGCCCCGGGGGAGCAGCGGTCTATGCCTACACCTTC.

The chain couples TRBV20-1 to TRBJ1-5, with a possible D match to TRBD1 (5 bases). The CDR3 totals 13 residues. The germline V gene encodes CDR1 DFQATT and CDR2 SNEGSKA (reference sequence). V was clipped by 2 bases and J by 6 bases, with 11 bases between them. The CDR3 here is CSARPGGGQPQHF. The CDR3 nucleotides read TGCAGTGCTAGACCCGGGGGGGGTCAGCCCCAGCATTTT.

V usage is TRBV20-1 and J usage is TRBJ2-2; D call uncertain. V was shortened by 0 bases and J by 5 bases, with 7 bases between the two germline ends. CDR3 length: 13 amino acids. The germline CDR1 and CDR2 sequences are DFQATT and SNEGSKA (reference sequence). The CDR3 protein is CSARDIVTGELFF. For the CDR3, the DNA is TGCAGTGCTAGAGATATAGTGACCGGGGAGCTGTTTTTT.

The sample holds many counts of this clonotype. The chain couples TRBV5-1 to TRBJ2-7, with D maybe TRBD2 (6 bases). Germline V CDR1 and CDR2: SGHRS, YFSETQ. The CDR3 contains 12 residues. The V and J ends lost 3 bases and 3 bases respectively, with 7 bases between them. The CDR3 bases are TGCGCCAGCAGCTGGGACTTCTACGAGCAGTACTTC. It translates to CASSWDFYEQYF.

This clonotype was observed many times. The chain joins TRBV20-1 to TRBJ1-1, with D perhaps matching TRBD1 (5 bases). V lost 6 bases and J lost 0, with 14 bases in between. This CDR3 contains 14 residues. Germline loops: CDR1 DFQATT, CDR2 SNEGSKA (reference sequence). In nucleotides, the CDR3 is TGCAGTGCAAGGTTCGGGGGGATGAACACTGAAGCTTTCTTT. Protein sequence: CSARFGGMNTEAFF.

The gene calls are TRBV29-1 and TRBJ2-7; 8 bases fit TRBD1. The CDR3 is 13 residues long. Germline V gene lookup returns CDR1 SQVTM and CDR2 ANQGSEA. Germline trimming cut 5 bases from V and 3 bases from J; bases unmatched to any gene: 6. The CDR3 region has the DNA TGCAGCGTTTCAGGACAGGGAGTCTACGAGCAGTACTTC. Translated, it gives CSVSGQGVYEQYF.

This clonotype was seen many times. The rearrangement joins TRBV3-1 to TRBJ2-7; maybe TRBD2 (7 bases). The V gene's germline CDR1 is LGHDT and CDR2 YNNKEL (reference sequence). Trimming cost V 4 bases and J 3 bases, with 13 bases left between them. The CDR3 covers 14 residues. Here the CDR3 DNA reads TGTGCCAGCAGCCGGCGGGGGCTCGGCTACGAGCAGTACTTC. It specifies CASSRRGLGYEQYF.

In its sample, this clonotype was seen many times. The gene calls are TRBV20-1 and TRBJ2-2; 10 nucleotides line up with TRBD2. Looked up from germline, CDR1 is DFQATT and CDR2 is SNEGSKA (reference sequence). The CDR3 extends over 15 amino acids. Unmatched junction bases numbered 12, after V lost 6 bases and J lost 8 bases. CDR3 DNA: TGCAGTGCGCCCTCCGAGCGGGGGGGCTTGGGGGAGCTGTTTTTT. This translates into CSAPSERGGLGELFF.

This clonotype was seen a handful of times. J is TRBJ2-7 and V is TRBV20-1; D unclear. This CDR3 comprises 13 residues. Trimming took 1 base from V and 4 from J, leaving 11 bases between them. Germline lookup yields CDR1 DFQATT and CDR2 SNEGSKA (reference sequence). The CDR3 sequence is CSARGRTHYEQYF. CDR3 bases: TGCAGTGCTAGAGGTAGGACCCATTACGAGCAGTACTTC.